By proportion, the clone carrying this T cell receptor (beta chain) is medium-sized. Using its own MiXCR run on the 5' RACE reads, TCRdb lists one record per CDR3 protein. Altogether about 18,000 distinct CDR3 sequences are present, less than 20% being singletons, with the ten largest covering roughly 33%. These data belong to a study of HIV-infected patients and healthy controls. The CDR3 sequence is 15 residues long. V trimming: 6 bases; J trimming: 7 bases; junction bases outside the gene matches: 6. Germline values: CDR1 LGHDT, CDR2 YNNKEL (reference sequence). This TCR was recovered from a human donor in good health. The sample comprised CD8+ T cells from blood. The V gene is TRBV3-1, the J gene TRBJ2-2, with 12 bases fitting TRBD2. CDR3 region: CASSLTSGSGGELFF. The CDR3 DNA sequence: TGTGCCAGCAGTTTGACTAGCGGGAGCGGCGGGGAGCTGTTTTTT.